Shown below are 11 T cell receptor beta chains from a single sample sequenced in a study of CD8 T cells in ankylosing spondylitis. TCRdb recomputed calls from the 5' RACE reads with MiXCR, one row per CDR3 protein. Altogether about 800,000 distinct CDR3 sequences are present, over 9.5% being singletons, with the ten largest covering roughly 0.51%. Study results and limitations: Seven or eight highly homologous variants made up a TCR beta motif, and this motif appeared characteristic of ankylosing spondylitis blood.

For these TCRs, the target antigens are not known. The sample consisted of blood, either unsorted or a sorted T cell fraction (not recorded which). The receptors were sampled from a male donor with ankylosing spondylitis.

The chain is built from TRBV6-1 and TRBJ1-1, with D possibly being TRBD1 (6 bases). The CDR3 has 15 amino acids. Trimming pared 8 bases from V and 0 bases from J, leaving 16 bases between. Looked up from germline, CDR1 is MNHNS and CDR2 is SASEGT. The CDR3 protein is CASRLTGLMNTEAFF. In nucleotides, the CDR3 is TGTGCCAGCCGCCTAACAGGGCTCATGAACACTGAAGCTTTCTTT.

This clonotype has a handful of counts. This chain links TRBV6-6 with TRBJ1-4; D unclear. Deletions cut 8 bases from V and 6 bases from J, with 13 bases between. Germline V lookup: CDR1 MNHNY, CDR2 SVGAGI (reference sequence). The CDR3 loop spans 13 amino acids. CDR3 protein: CASVPAGDEKLFF. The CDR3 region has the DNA TGTGCCAGCGTACCCGCCGGGGATGAAAAACTGTTTTTT.

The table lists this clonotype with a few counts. The CDR3 reads CASKGSYEQYF. In nucleotides, the CDR3 is TGTGCCAGTAAGGGAAGCTACGAGCAGTACTTC. V usage is TRBV19 and J usage is TRBJ2-7; D not resolved. Germline V gene lookup returns CDR1 LNHDA and CDR2 SQIVND (reference sequence). V lost 7 bases, J lost 3 bases, and 7 bases lay in between. This CDR3 has 11 amino acids.

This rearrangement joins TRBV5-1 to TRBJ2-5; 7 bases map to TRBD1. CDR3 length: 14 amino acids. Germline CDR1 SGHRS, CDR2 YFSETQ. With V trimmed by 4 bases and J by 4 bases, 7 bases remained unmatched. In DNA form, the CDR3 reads TGCGCCAGCAGCACAGGGGCAGGAAGAGAGACCCAGTACTTC. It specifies CASSTGAGRETQYF. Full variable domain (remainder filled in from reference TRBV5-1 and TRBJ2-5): KAGVTQTPRYLIKTRGQQVTLSCSPISGHRSVSWYQQTPGQGLQFLFEYFSETQRNKGNFPGRFSGRQFSNSRSEMNVSTLELGDSALYLCASSTGAGRETQYFGPGTRLLVL.

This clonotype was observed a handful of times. The CDR3 DNA follows: TGTGCCAGCAGCTCAGACAGGGGCCATGGCTACACCTTC. Translated: CASSSDRGHGYTF. The V and J genes are TRBV6-1 and TRBJ1-2, with 8 bases aligning to TRBD1. The V segment lost 6 bases and the J segment 6 bases; nucleotides outside the gene matches: 6. The CDR3 totals 13 residues. Germline lookup yields CDR1 MNHNS and CDR2 SASEGT.

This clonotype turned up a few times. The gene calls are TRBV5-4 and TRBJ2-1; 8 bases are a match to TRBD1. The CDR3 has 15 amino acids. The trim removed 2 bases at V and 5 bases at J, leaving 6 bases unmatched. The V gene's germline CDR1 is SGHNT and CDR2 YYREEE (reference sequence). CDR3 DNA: TGTGCCAGCAGCTTCGACAGGGGTAGGGACAATGAGCAGTTCTTC. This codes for CASSFDRGRDNEQFF.

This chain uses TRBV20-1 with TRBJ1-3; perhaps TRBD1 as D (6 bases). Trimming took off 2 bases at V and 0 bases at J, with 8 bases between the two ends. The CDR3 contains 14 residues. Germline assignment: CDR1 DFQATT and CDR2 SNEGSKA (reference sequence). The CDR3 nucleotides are TGCAGTGCTAGAAGAGGGGGCTCTGGAAACACCATATATTTT. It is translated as CSARRGGSGNTIYF.

CDR3 bases: TGTGCCAGCAGTGCAGGGGGATGGACTGAAGCTTTCTTT. It codes for CASSAGGWTEAFF. V is TRBV6-4 and J is TRBJ1-1, with 7 bases fitting TRBD1. The germline V gene has CDR1 MRHNA and CDR2 SNTAGT. The CDR3 runs to 13 residues. Trimming took 4 bases from V and 5 from J; bases not matched to a gene: 4.

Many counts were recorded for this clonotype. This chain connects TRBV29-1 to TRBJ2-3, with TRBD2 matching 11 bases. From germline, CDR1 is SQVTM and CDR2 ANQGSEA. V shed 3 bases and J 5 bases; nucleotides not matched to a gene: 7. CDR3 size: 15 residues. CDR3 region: CSVEKGSGGGDTQYF. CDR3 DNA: TGCAGCGTTGAGAAAGGTAGCGGGGGGGGAGATACGCAGTATTTT.

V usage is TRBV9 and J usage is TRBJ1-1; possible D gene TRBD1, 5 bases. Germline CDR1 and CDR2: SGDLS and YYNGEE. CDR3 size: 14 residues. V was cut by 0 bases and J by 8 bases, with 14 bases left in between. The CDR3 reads CASSVEAREGEAFF. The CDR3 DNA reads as TGTGCCAGCAGCGTAGAGGCTAGGGAGGGGGAAGCTTTCTTT.

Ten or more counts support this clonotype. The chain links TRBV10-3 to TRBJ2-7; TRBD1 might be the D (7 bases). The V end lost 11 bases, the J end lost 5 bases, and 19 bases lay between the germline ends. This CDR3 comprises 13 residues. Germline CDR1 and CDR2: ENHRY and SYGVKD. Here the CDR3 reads CASRGNRGDEQYF. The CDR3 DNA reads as TGTGCCTCACGGGGGAACAGGGGTGACGAGCAGTACTTC.